The 30 T cell receptor beta chains below come from one sample, sequenced in a study of CD8 T cells in Susac syndrome. RNA amounts of roughly 0.5 to 1 ug underwent reverse transcription with random hexamers. TCRdb re-called the immunoSEQ multiplex PCR reads through MiXCR, storing one row per CDR3 protein. The sample holds fewer than 200,000 distinct CDR3 sequences, 90% to 95% seen once. Sequenced: CD4+ T cells from PBMCs. The origin of the receptors is a human donor with Susac syndrome.

The chain recombines TRBV25-1 with TRBJ2-1; TRBD1 agrees at 7 bases. The CDR3 runs to 15 residues. CDR1 and CDR2 from the germline V gene are MGHDK and SYGVNS. V shed 3 bases and J 10 bases; nucleotides not matched to a gene: 12. CDR3 sequence (DNA): TGTGCCAGCAGTGATCTTCGGACAGGCGCATACGAGCAGTTCTTC. Encoded protein: CASSDLRTGAYEQFF.

The genes are TRBV30 and TRBJ2-1; D uncertain. Trimming removed 7 bases at V and 5 bases at J, with 12 bases between. Germline V gene sequence: CDR1 GTSNPN, CDR2 SVGIG (reference sequence). The CDR3 covers 12 residues. The DNA of the CDR3 is TGTGCCTCGTTGGTTTCTCACAATGAGCAGTTCTTC. Encoded protein: CASLVSHNEQFF.

This sequence joins TRBV9 and TRBJ1-1; maybe TRBD1 (5 bases). There are 14 residues in the CDR3. Germline V gene sequence: CDR1 SGDLS, CDR2 YYNGEE. V was clipped by 1 base and J by 4 bases, with 11 bases between them. This chain's CDR3 is CASSVYGGTTEAFF. The DNA of the CDR3 is TGTGCCAGCAGCGTATACGGCGGGACCACTGAAGCTTTCTTT.

This sequence joins TRBV18 and TRBJ2-7; D not resolved. CDR1 and CDR2 from the germline V gene are KGHSH and LQKENI. Trimming left V 3 bases short and J 4 bases short, with 10 bases between. CDR3 length equals 13 residues. The CDR3 region is CASSPEGFYEQYF. CDR3 sequence (DNA): TGTGCCAGCTCACCGGAAGGGTTTTACGAGCAGTACTTC.

The chain uses TRBV5-1 and TRBJ1-1; D is perhaps TRBD1 (6 bases). Germline assignment: CDR1 SGHRS and CDR2 YFSETQ. Trimming shortened V by 0 bases and J by 5 bases, and 14 bases separated the two germline ends. The CDR3 is 15 residues long. For the CDR3, the DNA is TGCGCCAGCAGCTTGGCCGGGGGCTATGGGACTGAAGCTTTCTTT. Protein: CASSLAGGYGTEAFF.

The rearrangement links TRBV6-2 or TRBV6-3 to TRBJ1-1; TRBD1 matches at 7 bases. V dropped 6 bases and J dropped 8; count of bases not matched to a gene: 12. CDR1 MNHEY and CDR2 SVGEGT come from the germline V gene. This CDR3 is 14 amino acids long. CDR3 sequence (DNA): TGTGCCAGCAGCCTGCGACAGGGTTGGTCGGAAGCTTTCTTT. Residues: CASSLRQGWSEAFF.

A note on this clonotype: It is unclear where the CDR3 begins or ends on the DNA, so no DNA is shown, and the CDR3 is as TCRdb lists it. CDR3 protein: CASSSSGQEGETQYF. V and J are TRBV27 and TRBJ2-5; the DNA was not used to check the table's D call, TRBD1. CDR1 is MNHEY, CDR2 SMNVEV, per germline (reference sequence). The CDR3 is 15 residues long, counting both termini.

V and J are TRBV6-5 and TRBJ1-1; D gene ambiguous. V shed 2 bases and J shed 9 bases, with 7 bases lying between them. CDR3 length: 11 residues. Germline loops: CDR1 MNHEY, CDR2 SVGAGI. CDR3 DNA sequence: TGTGCCAGCAGTTACGGGAGCCAAGCTTTCTTT. This gives the protein CASSYGSQAFF.

The chain employs TRBV6-5 and TRBJ2-3, with a possible D match to TRBD2 (6 bases). Germline assignment: CDR1 MNHEY and CDR2 SVGAGI. The CDR3 runs 14 residues. V was cut by 5 bases and J by 4 bases, with 13 bases left in between. The CDR3 nucleotides read TGTGCCAGCAGTCGTTGGGCTAGCGCAGATACGCAGTATTTT. Its translation is CASSRWASADTQYF.

The gene calls are TRBV10-3 and TRBJ2-3, with 7 bases lining up with TRBD1. J was trimmed by 1 base and V by 2 bases; bases with no gene match: 3. The CDR3 has 15 amino acids. Germline CDR1 reads ENHRY; CDR2 reads SYGVKD. The CDR3: CAISERQGGTDTQYF. Here the CDR3 DNA reads TGTGCCATCAGTGAGAGGCAGGGGGGCACAGATACGCAGTATTTT.

The chain uses TRBV9 and TRBJ2-4; D is uncertain. This CDR3 comprises 14 residues. Trimming took 0 bases from V and 9 from J, leaving 13 bases between them. Germline V gene data show CDR1 as SGDLS and CDR2 as YYNGEE. As DNA, the CDR3 is TGTGCCAGCAGCGTAGATCCCGGGCACGGCATTCAGTACTTC. Encoded protein: CASSVDPGHGIQYF.

This clonotype was seen only once. This rearrangement joins TRBV14 to TRBJ1-1; 8 nucleotides agree with TRBD1. CDR1 and CDR2 (germline): SGHDN, FVKESK. After removal of 1 base from V and 5 bases from J, the junction contained 0 bases not matched to a gene. The CDR3 totals 13 residues. The CDR3 DNA reads TGTGCCAGCAGCCAAGGACAGGGGACTGAAGCTTTCTTT. Translation: CASSQGQGTEAFF.

V and J are TRBV5-1 and TRBJ2-5; 7 bases map to TRBD2. The CDR3 length is 16 residues. V trimming: 4 bases; J trimming: 1 base; junction bases outside the gene matches: 10. Germline V gives CDR1 SGHRS, CDR2 YFSETQ. This chain's CDR3 is CASSRGGSSGQETQYF. As DNA, the CDR3 is TGCGCCAGCAGCCGGGGAGGATCTAGCGGCCAAGAGACCCAGTACTTC.

This rearrangement joins TRBV7-2 to TRBJ1-2; no reliable D call. The CDR3 is 13 residues long. V was trimmed by 3 bases and J by 3 bases, leaving 8 bases between them. Germline lookup yields CDR1 SGHTA and CDR2 FQGNSA. The CDR3 reads CASSFQLDYGYTF. CDR3 coding DNA: TGTGCCAGCAGCTTTCAATTGGACTATGGCTACACCTTC.

This clonotype was picked up one time. V is TRBV18 and J is TRBJ2-5; no clear D gene. From germline, CDR1 is KGHSH and CDR2 LQKENI. The CDR3 runs 13 residues. V lost 3 bases and J 2 bases, leaving 7 bases between the germline ends. The CDR3 sequence: CASSPALQETQYF. CDR3 bases: TGTGCCAGCTCACCTGCACTACAAGAGACCCAGTACTTC.

The rearrangement joins TRBV28 to TRBJ2-5, with a tentative D call TRBD2 (6 bases). The CDR3 runs to 17 residues. CDR1 MDHEN and CDR2 SYDVKM come from the germline V gene. Trimming stripped 4 bases from V and 5 bases from J, with 23 bases between. Here the CDR3 DNA reads TGTGCCAGCAGTTCGCTCCTAGAGGGGAGTCGGGGGGAGACCCAGTACTTC. Protein sequence: CASSSLLEGSRGETQYF.

V usage is TRBV20-1 and J usage is TRBJ2-4; D perhaps matches TRBD2 (6 bases). The CDR3 sequence is 14 residues long. The ends were cut back, 0 bases at V and 5 bases at J, with 11 bases in the middle. The germline V gene encodes CDR1 DFQATT and CDR2 SNEGSKA (reference sequence). In DNA form, the CDR3 reads TGCAGTGCTAGAGATTGGGGCGGGGAAAACATTCAGTACTTC. Amino acid sequence: CSARDWGGENIQYF.

This clonotype was seen a handful of times. The rearrangement links TRBV11-2 to TRBJ1-2; no clear D gene. The CDR3 is 11 residues long. Germline V gives CDR1 SGHAT, CDR2 FQNNGV. The ends were cut back, 6 bases at V and 2 bases at J, with 4 bases in the middle. The CDR3 loop reads CASSRNYGYTF. CDR3 DNA sequence: TGTGCCAGCAGTAGGAACTATGGCTACACCTTC.

The chain employs TRBV6-5 and TRBJ1-6; D is unresolved. The CDR3 has 13 residues. The germline V and J ends were trimmed by 1 base and 7 bases, with 5 bases remaining between them. Per the germline V gene, CDR1 is MNHEY and CDR2 is SVGAGI. In DNA, the CDR3 is TGTGCCAGCAGTTACTATCGAAATTCACCCCTCCACTTT. Protein sequence: CASSYYRNSPLHF.

The chain uses TRBV9 and TRBJ1-1; D is ambiguous. V lost 0 bases to trimming and J lost 1 base, with 4 bases between them. CDR3 length equals 13 residues. Germline CDR1 SGDLS, CDR2 YYNGEE. CDR3 nucleotides: TGTGCCAGCAGCGTAGATGGGAACACTGAAGCTTTCTTT. Protein: CASSVDGNTEAFF.

This chain connects TRBV7-2 to TRBJ1-2; tentative D call: TRBD1 (5 bases). The CDR3 covers 16 residues. Trimming pared 0 bases from V and 3 bases from J, leaving 14 bases between. CDR1 and CDR2 (germline): SGHTA, FQGNSA. The CDR3 DNA sequence: TGTGCCAGCAGCTTAGCGGGGGTGTACTCGGACTATGGCTACACCTTC. It codes for CASSLAGVYSDYGYTF.

V gene TRBV20-1 combines with J gene TRBJ2-7; D remains ambiguous. Germline CDR1 and CDR2: DFQATT and SNEGSKA (reference sequence). The CDR3 spans 15 residues. Trimming cost V 7 bases and J 0 bases, with 19 bases left between them. Here the CDR3 DNA reads TGCAGTGTGCAGAAGACTGGCCCGAGCTCCTACGAGCAGTACTTC. Protein sequence: CSVQKTGPSSYEQYF.

In its sample, this clonotype was seen once. The chain recombines TRBV29-1 with TRBJ2-1, with 10 positions matching TRBD2. Looked up from germline, CDR1 is SQVTM and CDR2 is ANQGSEA. CDR3 length: 16 amino acids. Trimming took 3 bases from V and 8 from J; bases not matched to a gene: 13. Here the CDR3 DNA reads TGCAGCGTTGAGCGATTCGGTACTAGCGGGGTTGATGAGCAGTTCTTC. Encoded protein: CSVERFGTSGVDEQFF.

J is TRBJ2-7 and V is TRBV30, with D unclear. The V end was cut by 5 bases, the J end by 9 bases, with 20 bases between. The CDR3 runs 13 residues. In germline, CDR1 is GTSNPN, CDR2 SVGIG (reference sequence). The CDR3 coding sequence is TGTGCCTGGGACCAGGCCTTCGACAACGGGCAGTACTTC. This codes for CAWDQAFDNGQYF.

The gene calls are TRBV11-2 and TRBJ2-1; either TRBD1 or TRBD2 may supply D (6 bases each). Deletions cut 5 bases from V and 9 bases from J, with 14 bases between. CDR1 SGHAT and CDR2 FQNNGV come from the germline V gene. The CDR3 has 13 amino acids. The CDR3: CASSQKGGREQFF. CDR3 DNA sequence: TGTGCCAGCAGCCAGAAGGGGGGCCGTGAGCAGTTCTTC.

This clonotype was observed a single time. The chain is built from TRBV20-1 and TRBJ1-5; D may be TRBD1 (5 bases). CDR1 is DFQATT and CDR2 is SNEGSKA in the germline V gene (reference sequence). V was shortened by 1 base and J by 1 base, with 14 bases between the two germline ends. The CDR3 has 16 amino acids. This chain's CDR3 is CSARVGGARSNQPQHF. For the CDR3, the DNA is TGCAGTGCTAGAGTGGGCGGGGCTCGAAGCAATCAGCCCCAGCATTTT.

This chain joins TRBV6-5 and TRBJ1-2; 11 nucleotides line up with TRBD1. With 0 bases clipped from V and 7 bases from J, the junction kept 10 bases outside the gene matches. The CDR3 is 17 amino acids. Germline assignment: CDR1 MNHEY and CDR2 SVGAGI. In DNA form, the CDR3 reads TGTGCCAGCAGTTACTCCCCTGGACAGGGGGCGACGAGTGGCTACACCTTC. This gives the protein CASSYSPGQGATSGYTF.

V usage is TRBV20-1 and J usage is TRBJ2-5, with 8 bases fitting TRBD1. The CDR3 runs 16 residues. The V gene end was trimmed by 6 bases and the J gene end by 4 bases; junction bases not matched to a gene: 16. Germline V gene lookup returns CDR1 DFQATT and CDR2 SNEGSKA (reference sequence). The CDR3 nucleotides read TGCAGTGCCAAGGACCCCACAGGGGGGCAAGGAGAGACCCAGTACTTC. Protein product: CSAKDPTGGQGETQYF.

The chain has TRBV7-3 and TRBJ2-3; D is perhaps TRBD1 or TRBD2 (5 bases each). Germline lookup yields CDR1 SGHTA and CDR2 FQGTGA. The ends were cut back, 7 bases at V and 8 bases at J, with 22 bases in the middle. The CDR3 runs 15 residues. The DNA of the CDR3 is TGTGCCAGCACCGACCAGAACCGCGGGCAGGGTACGCAGTATTTT. Translating gives CASTDQNRGQGTQYF.

The genes are TRBV6-5 and TRBJ2-2, with a tentative D call TRBD2 (5 bases). This CDR3 spans 16 amino acids. Germline CDR1 reads MNHEY; CDR2 reads SVGAGI. V was clipped by 0 bases and J by 7 bases, with 15 bases between them. In DNA form, the CDR3 reads TGTGCCAGCAGTTACTCGACCAGCGGAGACGGCGGGGAGCTGTTTTTT. This encodes CASSYSTSGDGGELFF.